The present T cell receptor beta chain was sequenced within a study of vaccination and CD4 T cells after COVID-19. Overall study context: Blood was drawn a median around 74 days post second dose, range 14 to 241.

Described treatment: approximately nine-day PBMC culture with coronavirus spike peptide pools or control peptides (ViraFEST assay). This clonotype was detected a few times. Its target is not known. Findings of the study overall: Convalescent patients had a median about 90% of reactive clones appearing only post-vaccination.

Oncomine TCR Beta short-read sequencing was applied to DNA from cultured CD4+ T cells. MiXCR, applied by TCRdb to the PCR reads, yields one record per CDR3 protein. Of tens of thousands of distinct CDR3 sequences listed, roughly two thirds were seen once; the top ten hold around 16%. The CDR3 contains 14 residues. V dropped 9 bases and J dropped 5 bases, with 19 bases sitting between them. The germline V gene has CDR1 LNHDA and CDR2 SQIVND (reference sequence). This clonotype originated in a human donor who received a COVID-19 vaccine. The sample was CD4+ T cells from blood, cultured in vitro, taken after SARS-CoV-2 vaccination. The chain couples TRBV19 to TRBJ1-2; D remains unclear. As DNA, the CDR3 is TGTGCCAGCTATACTTGGGCTGAAGAATATGGCTACACCTTC. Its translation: CASYTWAEEYGYTF.